These 20 T cell receptor beta chains were all obtained from the same sample, sequenced in a study of shared clonotypes between healthy human individuals. CD8 cells regarded as naive lacked CD45RO, were positively chosen for CCR7, and omitted terminally differentiated effector memory CD45RA+ cells. Clones were read by immunoSEQ multiplex PCR, and TCRdb kept only the in-frame ones, dropping some. This sample has more than 550,000 clones, with about 90% found just once. The specimen was naive CD8+ T cells sorted from blood. Receptors originate from a man aged 25 to 40 in good health.

This chain uses TRBV4-1 with TRBJ2-2, with D hard to call. V lost 1 base and J lost 4, with 10 bases in between. CDR1 is MGHRA and CDR2 is YSYEKL in the germline V gene. CDR3 length: 15 residues. CDR3 DNA sequence: TGCGCCAGCAGCCAAGTCCGGGTCGGCACCGGGGAGCTGTTTTTT. It is translated as CASSQVRVGTGELFF.

This sequence joins TRBV14 and TRBJ2-1; 9 nucleotides agree with TRBD1. The CDR3 runs 15 residues. V dropped 1 base and J dropped 5; count of bases not matched to a gene: 3. Per germline, CDR1 SGHDN and CDR2 FVKESK. In DNA, the CDR3 is TGTGCCAGCAGCCAAGCACAGGGGGCCAACAATGAGCAGTTCTTC. Translated: CASSQAQGANNEQFF.

The chain couples TRBV27 to TRBJ2-7; 8 bases fit TRBD1. The ends lost 5 bases at V and 3 bases at J; junction bases unmatched: 6. This CDR3 is built from 14 residues. The germline CDR1 and CDR2 sequences are MNHEY and SMNVEV (reference sequence). CDR3 DNA: TGTGCCAGCAGTGTCGTCGGACAGGGCTACGAGCAGTACTTC. As protein: CASSVVGQGYEQYF.

The rearrangement joins TRBV7-2 to TRBJ2-5; D may correspond to TRBD1 or TRBD2 (5 bases each). The CDR3 sequence is 13 residues long. In germline, CDR1 is SGHTA, CDR2 FQGNSA. Trimming left V 1 base short and J 7 bases short, with 10 bases between. The CDR3 protein is CASSLDAGATQYF. In DNA form, the CDR3 reads TGTGCCAGCAGCTTAGATGCCGGGGCGACCCAGTACTTC.

This clone occurred a few times. The V call is TRBV27, the J call TRBJ2-1; TRBD2 matches at 12 bases. The CDR3 runs to 13 residues. V was clipped by 8 bases and J by 5 bases; unmatched bases: 1. Germline V gene lookup returns CDR1 MNHEY and CDR2 SMNVEV (reference sequence). For the CDR3, the DNA is TGTGCCAGCGGACTAGCGGGAAACAATGAGCAGTTCTTC. It translates to CASGLAGNNEQFF.

In its sample, this clone was seen a few times. The genes are TRBV2 and TRBJ1-1, with no clear D. CDR1 SNHLY and CDR2 FYNNEI come from the germline V gene. Trimming pared 3 bases from V and 5 bases from J, leaving 7 bases between. This CDR3 is 12 amino acids long. This CDR3 reads CASSDYRTEAFF. The CDR3 nucleotides are TGTGCCAGCAGTGATTATCGTACTGAAGCTTTCTTT.

The chain employs TRBV7-8 and TRBJ2-7, with 8 positions matching TRBD2. This CDR3 is 15 amino acids long. The V gene end was trimmed by 5 bases and the J gene end by 0 bases; junction bases not matched to a gene: 6. The germline gives CDR1 SGHVS, CDR2 FQNEAQ. The CDR3 sequence is CASSPRRGASYEQYF. CDR3 in DNA: TGTGCCAGCAGCCCACGGCGGGGGGCCTCCTACGAGCAGTACTTC.

This chain uses TRBV7-9 with TRBJ2-3; 7 positions match TRBD2. The CDR3 extends over 16 amino acids. V lost 7 bases, J lost 0 bases, and 10 bases stayed unmatched. CDR1 SEHNR and CDR2 FQNEAQ come from the germline V gene (reference sequence). The CDR3 spells CASTVPLAQSTDTQYF. In nucleotides, the CDR3 is TGTGCCAGCACCGTCCCACTAGCGCAGAGCACAGATACGCAGTATTTT.

The gene calls are TRBV5-4 and TRBJ1-2; D perhaps matches TRBD1 (5 bases). There are 15 residues in the CDR3. V lost 7 bases and J lost 4, with 20 bases in between. Germline V lookup: CDR1 SGHNT, CDR2 YYREEE (reference sequence). CDR3 DNA sequence: TGTGCCAGCGGGTTGCAGGGTGCGCTCGGCTATGGCTACACCTTC. Residues: CASGLQGALGYGYTF.

The gene calls are TRBV4-3 and TRBJ1-2, with D uncertain. There are 13 residues in the CDR3. With 2 bases removed from V and 12 bases from J, the gap between germline ends came to 16 bases. Germline V gives CDR1 LGHNA, CDR2 YSLEER. The CDR3 region has the DNA TGCGCCAGCAGCCAACATGACACCTCAGCCCACACCTTC. Residues: CASSQHDTSAHTF.

The chain couples TRBV7-9 to TRBJ2-7, with D tentatively TRBD1 (6 bases). The CDR3 is 13 amino acids. V shed 5 bases and J shed 3 bases, with 11 bases lying between them. Germline assignment: CDR1 SEHNR and CDR2 FQNEAQ (reference sequence). CDR3 sequence (DNA): TGTGCCAGCAGCCTGGACAGAATCTACGAGCAGTACTTC. This sequence encodes CASSLDRIYEQYF.

The chain couples TRBV19 to TRBJ2-2; 8 bases match TRBD1. The germline V gene encodes CDR1 LNHDA and CDR2 SQIVND (reference sequence). The CDR3 runs 13 residues. V shed 8 bases, J shed 7 bases, and the junction held 6 bases outside the gene matches. The CDR3 nucleotides read TGTGCCAGTTCTGGCAGGGGGCACGGGGAGCTGTTTTTT. Translating gives CASSGRGHGELFF.

The gene calls are TRBV5-6 and TRBJ2-5; D tentatively fits TRBD1 or TRBD2 (5 bases each). From germline, CDR1 is SGHDT and CDR2 YYEEEE. The ends were cut back, 5 bases at V and 5 bases at J, with 10 bases in the middle. CDR3 length equals 12 residues. CDR3 coding DNA: TGTGCCAGCAGTCGGGACCCTGAGACCCAGTACTTC. Amino acids: CASSRDPETQYF.

J is TRBJ1-1 and V is TRBV7-2; D gene ambiguous. The CDR3 length is 13 residues. Germline CDR1 is SGHTA and CDR2 is FQGNSA. Deletions cut 7 bases from V and 6 bases from J, with 15 bases between. This CDR3 reads CASTLGLNSEAFF. For the CDR3, the DNA is TGTGCCAGCACCCTAGGCCTTAACTCTGAAGCTTTCTTT.

The V call is TRBV28, the J call TRBJ1-5; 12 bases line up with TRBD1. Looked up from germline, CDR1 is MDHEN and CDR2 is SYDVKM. The V gene end was trimmed by 4 bases and the J gene end by 7 bases; junction bases not matched to a gene: 2. This CDR3 spans 14 amino acids. The CDR3 DNA reads as TGTGCCAGCAGTTCGGGACAGGGGGCACAGCCCCAGCATTTT. This sequence encodes CASSSGQGAQPQHF.

The rearrangement joins TRBV6-1 to TRBJ1-1, with D maybe TRBD1 (6 bases). The V gene's germline CDR1 is MNHNS and CDR2 SASEGT. The V end was cut by 1 base, the J end by 9 bases, with 12 bases between. The CDR3 runs 13 residues. The CDR3 coding sequence is TGTGCCAGCAGTGAAGGCGGGGGGCTCAAAGCTTTCTTT. Translating it yields CASSEGGGLKAFF.

The chain carries TRBV6-1 and TRBJ2-2; no reliable D call. The V end was cut by 6 bases, the J end by 4 bases, with 3 bases between. This CDR3 has 11 amino acids. CDR1 is MNHNS, CDR2 SASEGT, per germline. CDR3 loop: CASRFTGELFF. Written as DNA, the CDR3 is TGTGCCAGCAGGTTCACCGGGGAGCTGTTTTTT.

This chain links TRBV27 with TRBJ2-5; 12 bases agree with TRBD2. Germline V gene sequence: CDR1 MNHEY, CDR2 SMNVEV (reference sequence). The V segment lost 6 bases and the J segment 2 bases; nucleotides outside the gene matches: 16. CDR3 size: 19 residues. The CDR3 protein is CASSPTPRLAGGAQETQYF. For the CDR3, the DNA is TGTGCCAGCAGCCCTACTCCCCGTCTAGCGGGGGGGGCTCAAGAGACCCAGTACTTC.

The rearrangement uses TRBV5-1 and TRBJ2-3; perhaps TRBD1 as D (6 bases). The ends were cut back, 3 bases at V and 4 bases at J, with 15 bases in the middle. Germline V CDR1 and CDR2: SGHRS, YFSETQ. The CDR3 loop spans 15 amino acids. The DNA of the CDR3 is TGCGCCAGCAGCTCCGTCAGGGGTTTTTCAGATACGCAGTATTTT. Translation gives CASSSVRGFSDTQYF.

This chain links TRBV11-2 with TRBJ2-1; D might be TRBD1 (6 bases). Germline lookup yields CDR1 SGHAT and CDR2 FQNNGV. With 7 bases removed from V and 0 bases from J, the gap between germline ends came to 7 bases. The CDR3 totals 13 residues. CDR3 amino acids: CASNRDSYNEQFF. The CDR3 nucleotides are TGTGCCAGCAACAGGGACTCCTACAATGAGCAGTTCTTC. The variable domain in full, completed from reference TRBV11-2 and TRBJ2-1, reads EAGVAQSPRYKIIEKRQSVAFWCNPISGHATLYWYQQILGQGPKLLIQFQNNGVVDDSQLPKDRFSAERLKGVDSTLKIQPAKLEDSAVYLCASNRDSYNEQFFGPGTRLTVL.